These 18 T cell receptor beta chains originate from one sample sequenced in a study of identical twins. TCRdb passed the 5' RACE reads through MiXCR, listing each CDR3 protein once. The data show about 190,000 distinct CDR3 sequences, approximately 15% seen once. This sample was shared with a second study, whose subject was T cells expressing NK-cell markers.

The sequencing sample was made of CD8+ T cells sorted from blood. The receptors were gathered from a woman between 18 and 29 years old in good health.

The chain uses TRBV5-6 and TRBJ2-7; a weak D match, TRBD2 (6 bases). V dropped 7 bases and J dropped 1 base, with 12 bases sitting between them. Per germline, CDR1 SGHDT and CDR2 YYEEEE. The CDR3 extends over 13 amino acids. In DNA, the CDR3 is TGTGCCAGCGGCCCGGGGGAATCCTACGAGCAGTACTTC. Protein: CASGPGESYEQYF. The variable domain in full, with the rest retrieved from reference TRBV5-6 and TRBJ2-7, is DAGVTQSPTHLIKTRGQQVTLRCSPKSGHDTVSWYQQALGQGPQFIFQYYEEEERQRGNFPDRFSGHQFPNYSSELNVNALLLGDSALYLCASGPGESYEQYFGPGTRLTVT.

V and J are TRBV6-2 or TRBV6-3 and TRBJ2-1; a weak D match, TRBD2 (6 bases). This CDR3 comprises 13 residues. Germline V gene lookup returns CDR1 MNHEY and CDR2 SVGEGT. Trimming took off 9 bases at V and 6 bases at J, with 15 bases between the two ends. As DNA, the CDR3 is TGTGCCAGTGGACTATTCCGGGGCAATGAGCAGTTCTTC. Amino acids: CASGLFRGNEQFF.

This clonotype was observed a few times. This chain joins TRBV4-3 and TRBJ2-1, with D unclear. Trimming stripped 1 base from V and 10 bases from J, with 11 bases between. This CDR3 spans 13 amino acids. Germline CDR1 is LGHNA and CDR2 is YSLEER. In DNA, the CDR3 is TGCGCCAGCAGCCAAGTCACCTCGGAGGAGCAGTTCTTC. Residues: CASSQVTSEEQFF.

This clonotype has more than one count but fewer than ten. The CDR3 sequence is CASSVATGTGGYEQYF. The DNA for the CDR3 is TGTGCCAGCAGCGTAGCTACGGGGACAGGGGGTTACGAGCAGTACTTC. This chain joins TRBV9 and TRBJ2-7; 11 nucleotides line up with TRBD1. Germline CDR1 and CDR2: SGDLS and YYNGEE. V was pared by 0 bases and J by 4 bases, with 6 bases of the junction left unmatched. The CDR3 spans 16 residues.

This chain uses TRBV20-1 with TRBJ2-1, with D hard to call. Germline V gene sequence: CDR1 DFQATT, CDR2 SNEGSKA (reference sequence). This CDR3 spans 11 amino acids. V gave up 2 bases and J gave up 9 bases, with 8 bases separating them. In DNA form, the CDR3 reads TGCAGTGCTAGACAGGTCGTTGAGCAGTTCTTC. Its protein is CSARQVVEQFF.

This clonotype appeared a few times. This sequence joins TRBV3-1 and TRBJ2-1; TRBD2 agrees at 12 bases. The CDR3 totals 17 residues. Germline V CDR1 and CDR2: LGHDT, YNNKEL (reference sequence). Trimming removed 0 bases from V and 9 bases from J; junction bases left unmatched: 9. The CDR3 nucleotides read TGTGCCAGCAGCCAAGAGTGGCTAGCGGGAGGGCCAGGTGAGCAGTTCTTC. Its translation is CASSQEWLAGGPGEQFF.

The chain couples TRBV9 to TRBJ2-7, with D tentatively TRBD1 or TRBD2 (5 bases each). The CDR3 is 15 amino acids. V was clipped by 0 bases and J by 3 bases, with 13 bases between them. Germline loops: CDR1 SGDLS, CDR2 YYNGEE. The CDR3 DNA reads as TGTGCCAGCAGCGTAGAAGGGACGGTCGACTACGAGCAGTACTTC. It yields the protein CASSVEGTVDYEQYF.

This clonotype showed up just a few times. The chain employs TRBV13 and TRBJ2-1; 11 positions agree with TRBD2. Germline V lookup: CDR1 PRHDT, CDR2 FYEKMQ (reference sequence). V shed 2 bases and J 7 bases; nucleotides not matched to a gene: 16. The CDR3 is 19 amino acids. CDR3 DNA: TGTGCCAGCAGCTTATTAGCGGGAGGGCAAGTTCTGACCAGGAATGAGCAGTTCTTC. Its translation is CASSLLAGGQVLTRNEQFF.

This clonotype has only a few counts. V gene TRBV28 combines with J gene TRBJ2-1; TRBD1 or TRBD2 may be the D gene (6 bases each). V lost 5 bases and J 4 bases, leaving 15 bases between the germline ends. CDR1 and CDR2 (germline): MDHEN, SYDVKM. The CDR3 is 15 amino acids. The CDR3: CASSQKGGRYNEQFF. The CDR3 DNA sequence: TGTGCCAGCAGTCAGAAGGGGGGCCGGTACAATGAGCAGTTCTTC.

The chain carries TRBV5-4 and TRBJ2-3, with a possible D match to TRBD1 (7 bases). Germline values: CDR1 SGHNT, CDR2 YYREEE (reference sequence). The CDR3 loop spans 15 amino acids. V gave up 4 bases and J gave up 0 bases, with 12 bases separating them. CDR3: CASSAGQFSTDTQYF. DNA for the CDR3: TGTGCCAGCAGCGCGGGACAGTTTAGCACAGATACGCAGTATTTT. Variable domain in full (rest from reference TRBV5-4 and TRBJ2-3): ETGVTQSPTHLIKTRGQQVTLRCSSQSGHNTVSWYQQALGQGPQFIFQYYREEENGRGNFPPRFSGLQFPNYSSELNVNALELDDSALYLCASSAGQFSTDTQYFGPGTRLTVL.

A few counts support this clonotype. The rearrangement joins TRBV10-3 to TRBJ1-2; D not certain. V lost 3 bases to trimming and J lost 3 bases, with 8 bases between them. This CDR3 has 13 amino acids. Per the germline V gene, CDR1 is ENHRY and CDR2 is SYGVKD. The CDR3 nucleotides read TGTGCCATCAGTGATTCGGGTGACTATGGCTACACCTTC. Translated, it gives CAISDSGDYGYTF.

The gene calls are TRBV6-1 and TRBJ2-4; TRBD1 matches at 8 bases. This CDR3 region has 13 residues. Germline lookup yields CDR1 MNHNS and CDR2 SASEGT. Trimming at V came to 5 bases and at J to 7 bases, leaving 4 bases not matched to a gene. In nucleotides, the CDR3 is TGTGCCAGCAGTCAGGGGGCAGGGAACATTCAGTACTTC. Translating gives CASSQGAGNIQYF.

This clonotype was recorded a few times. The chain couples TRBV10-1 to TRBJ2-5; TRBD2 matches at 9 bases. V lost 7 bases, J lost 3 bases, and 9 bases stayed unmatched. Germline CDR1 reads WNHNN; CDR2 reads SYGVQD (reference sequence). CDR3 length equals 15 residues. CDR3 in amino acids: CASNPGGTSKETQYF. DNA of the CDR3: TGCGCCAGCAATCCAGGGGGGACTAGCAAAGAGACCCAGTACTTC.

This clonotype was detected only a few times. The rearrangement links TRBV7-9 to TRBJ2-7; D is unresolved. The CDR3 extends over 15 amino acids. Trimming took off 1 base at V and 2 bases at J, with 12 bases between the two ends. Looked up from germline, CDR1 is SEHNR and CDR2 is FQNEAQ (reference sequence). CDR3 amino acids: CASSLEPTPAYEQYF. The CDR3 bases are TGTGCCAGCAGCTTAGAACCCACCCCGGCCTACGAGCAGTACTTC.

There are many counts of this clonotype. The chain combines TRBV6-5 with TRBJ2-6; TRBD1 agrees at 7 bases. Trimming removed 0 bases from V and 4 bases from J; junction bases left unmatched: 0. The CDR3 runs to 15 residues. CDR1 is MNHEY and CDR2 is SVGAGI in the germline V gene. CDR3 DNA sequence: TGTGCCAGCAGTTACTCGACAGGGGGGGCCAACGTCCTGACTTTC. Translation gives CASSYSTGGANVLTF.

This chain connects TRBV7-8 to TRBJ2-3; perhaps TRBD2 as D (6 bases). Germline values: CDR1 SGHVS, CDR2 FQNEAQ. The CDR3 consists of 15 residues. Trimming shortened V by 7 bases and J by 0 bases, and 14 bases separated the two germline ends. The CDR3 sequence: CASTYRGGSTDTQYF. CDR3 nucleotides: TGTGCCAGCACCTATCGGGGAGGAAGCACAGATACGCAGTATTTT.

This clonotype showed up just a few times. V and J are TRBV19 and TRBJ2-7; weak D call: TRBD1 (5 bases). Trimming stripped 6 bases from V and 0 bases from J, with 9 bases between. Per the germline V gene, CDR1 is LNHDA and CDR2 is SQIVND (reference sequence). This CDR3 is 13 amino acids long. CDR3 in DNA: TGTGCCAGTAGCCCGACAGTCTCCTACGAGCAGTACTTC. Translating gives CASSPTVSYEQYF. Looking up the rest from reference TRBV19 and TRBJ2-7 gives the full variable domain: DGGITQSPKYLFRKEGQNVTLSCEQNLNHDAMYWYRQDPGQGLRLIYYSQIVNDFQKGDIAEGYSVSREKKESFPLTVTSAQKNPTAFYLCASSPTVSYEQYFGPGTRLTVT.

The V and J genes are TRBV9 and TRBJ2-4; 12 positions agree with TRBD2. The V gene's germline CDR1 is SGDLS and CDR2 YYNGEE. The ends lost 4 bases at V and 3 bases at J; junction bases unmatched: 5. The CDR3 extends over 16 amino acids. CDR3 in DNA: TGTGCCAGCAGCCCCCTAGCGGGGGGGAGCAAAAACATTCAGTACTTC. It is translated as CASSPLAGGSKNIQYF.